In its sample, the clone carrying this T cell receptor (beta chain) was seen once. The sample is drawn from a study of Ad26.COV2.S vaccination and SARS-CoV-2 variants. Study overall: Donor got 5x10^10 or 1x10^11 viral particles of Ad26.COV2.S.

Assay: immunoSEQ multiplex PCR; the TCRdb copy retains only in-frame clones and omits some. Found here are some 450,000 clones, 90% of them singletons; the top ten hold 4.3%. Treatment indicated: over 15 received Ad26.COV2.S at low or high dose, single or two shots; roughly five received placebo; per-sample allocation not given. Each sample was drawn 63 days after the first injection (of vaccine or placebo). Cohort 1b enrolled adults aged 18-55 years in Boston. Germline lookup yields CDR1 SGHTA and CDR2 FQGNSA. Trimming removed 4 bases from V and 2 bases from J; junction bases left unmatched: 4. The CDR3 runs to 15 residues.

The source of this sequence is a person aged 18-60 years who received the Ad26.COV2.S COVID-19 vaccine or a placebo. J is TRBJ2-7 and V is TRBV7-2; 11 positions agree with TRBD2. This material consisted of peripheral blood, taken in a trial of Ad26.COV2.S vaccine versus placebo. The CDR3 region is CASSYGTSGTYEQYF. The CDR3 DNA is TGTGCCAGCAGCTACGGGACTAGCGGAACCTACGAGCAGTACTTC. Filled out from reference TRBV7-2 and TRBJ2-7, the complete variable domain reads GAGVSQSPSNKVTEKGKDVELRCDPISGHTALYWYRQSLGQGLEFLIYFQGNSAPDKSGLPSDRFSAERTGGSVSTLTIQRTQQEDSAVYLCASSYGTSGTYEQYFGPGTRLTVT.